The clone carrying this T cell receptor beta chain was seen repeatedly, ten times or more. Its antigen is unknown. The data were obtained in a study of identical twins. Donors were all healthy Caucasians. Template switching (which added a universal primer site) was used, and cDNA carried unique molecular identifiers. TCRdb re-called the 5' RACE reads with MiXCR, one entry per CDR3 protein. The sample comprises fewer than 350,000 distinct CDR3 sequences, 6.5% to 9.5% of which are singletons, and about 2.1% rests with the top ten. Study observations and caveats: Abundant beta clonotypes from cord blood had fewer insertions, unlike memory repertoires, which showed none.

These same records also appear under a second study, on yellow fever vaccine responses in identical twins. That investigation notes: Each twin's T cell response to the vaccine was reported to look partly convergent and partly personalized.

The receptor was derived from a woman between 18 and 29 years old in good health. Sequencing was performed on memory (CD45RO+) T cells sorted from blood.

CDR3 protein: CASSGTTLYNEQFF. As DNA, the CDR3 is TGTGCCAGCAGTGGGACTACCCTCTACAATGAGCAGTTCTTC. The chain couples TRBV12-3 or TRBV12-4 to TRBJ2-1, with TRBD2 identical over 7 bases. CDR3 size: 14 residues. V shed 5 bases and J 3 bases; nucleotides not matched to a gene: 4.